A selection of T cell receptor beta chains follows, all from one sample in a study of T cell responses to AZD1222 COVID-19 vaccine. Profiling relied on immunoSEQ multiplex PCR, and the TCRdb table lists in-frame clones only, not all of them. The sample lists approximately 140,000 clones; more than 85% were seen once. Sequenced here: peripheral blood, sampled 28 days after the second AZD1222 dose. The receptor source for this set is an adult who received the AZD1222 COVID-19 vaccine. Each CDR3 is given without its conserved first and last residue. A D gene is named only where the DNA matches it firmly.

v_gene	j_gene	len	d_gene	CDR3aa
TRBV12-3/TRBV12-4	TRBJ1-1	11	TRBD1	ASRYRGLTEAF
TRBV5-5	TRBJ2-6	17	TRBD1	ASSSPYTGQKTGANVLT
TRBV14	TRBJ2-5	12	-	ASSQEWAQETQY
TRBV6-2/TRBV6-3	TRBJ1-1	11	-	ASSLSRGTEAF
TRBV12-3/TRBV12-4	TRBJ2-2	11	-	ASSLQNTGELF
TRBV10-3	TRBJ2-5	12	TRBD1	AISTGTGVETQY
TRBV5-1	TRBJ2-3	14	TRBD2	ASSLRTSGDGDTQY
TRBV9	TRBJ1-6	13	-	ASSVGLSYNSPLH
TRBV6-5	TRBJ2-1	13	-	ASSYVAVSYNEQF
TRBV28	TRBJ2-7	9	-	ASSRPYEQY
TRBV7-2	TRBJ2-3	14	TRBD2	ASSRWTSGRRDTQY
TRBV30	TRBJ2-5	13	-	AWSAPFETQETQY
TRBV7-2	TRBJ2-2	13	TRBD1	ASSLTGGRSGELF
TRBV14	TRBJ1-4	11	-	ASSQDLGEKLF
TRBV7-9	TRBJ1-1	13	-	ASSQSTVRNTEAF
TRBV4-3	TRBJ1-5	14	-	ASSQDRGGGDQPQH
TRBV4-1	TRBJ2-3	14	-	ASSQTGLGGTDTQY
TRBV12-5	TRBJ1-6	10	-	ASGLVPSPLH
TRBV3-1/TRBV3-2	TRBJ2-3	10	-	ASSYSTDTQY
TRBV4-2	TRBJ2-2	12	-	ASSHPTGTGELF
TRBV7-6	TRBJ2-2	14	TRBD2	ASSLVGGANTGELF
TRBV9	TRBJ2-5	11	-	ASSVAVGETQY
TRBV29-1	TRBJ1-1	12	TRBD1	SVTLGQGNTEAF
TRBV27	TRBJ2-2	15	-	ASSLIPGWINTGELF
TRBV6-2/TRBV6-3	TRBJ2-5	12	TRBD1	ASSYPDREETQY
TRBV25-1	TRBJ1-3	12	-	ASSGLGPGNTIY
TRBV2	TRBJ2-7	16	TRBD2	ASSEKTSGGLSSYEQY
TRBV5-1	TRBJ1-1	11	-	ASSLDPGTEAF
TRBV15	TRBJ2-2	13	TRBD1	ATTGQGDNTGELF
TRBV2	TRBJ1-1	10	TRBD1	ACQTGGTEAF
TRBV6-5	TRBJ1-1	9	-	ASSYPTEAF
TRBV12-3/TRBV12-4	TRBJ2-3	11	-	ASSYSDMDTQY
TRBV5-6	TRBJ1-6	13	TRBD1	ASSLLEGAHSPLH
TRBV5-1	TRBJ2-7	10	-	ASSGQTYEQY
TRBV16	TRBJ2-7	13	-	ASSQWVQSSYEQY
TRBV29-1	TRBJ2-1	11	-	SVQGGYNNEQF
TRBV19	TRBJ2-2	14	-	ASSIGTGGYIGELF
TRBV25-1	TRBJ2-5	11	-	ASSDPFQETQY
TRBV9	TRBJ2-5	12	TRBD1	ASSRDRWEETQY
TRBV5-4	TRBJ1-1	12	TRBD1	ASSPDRGYTEAF
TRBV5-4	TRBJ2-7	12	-	ASSSLKTGSVQY
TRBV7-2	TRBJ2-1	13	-	ASSLMAGSYNEQF
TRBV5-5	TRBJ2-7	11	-	ASSLLGEYEQY
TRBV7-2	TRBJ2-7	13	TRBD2	ASSLGGGSSYEQY
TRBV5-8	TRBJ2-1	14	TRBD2	ASSLSSGGLPHEQF
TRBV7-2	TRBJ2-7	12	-	ASSPRGARYEQY
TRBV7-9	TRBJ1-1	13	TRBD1	ASSLETGSDTEAF
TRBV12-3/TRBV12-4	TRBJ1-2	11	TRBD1	ASSLGQEYGYT
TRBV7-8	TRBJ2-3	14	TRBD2	ASSWTSGGSTDTQY
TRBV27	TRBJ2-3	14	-	ASSPPFLKPTDTQY
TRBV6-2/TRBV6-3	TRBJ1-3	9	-	ASSLGNTIY
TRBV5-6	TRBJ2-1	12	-	ATKRVSSYNEQF
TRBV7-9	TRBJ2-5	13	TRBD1	ASGDRVPPEETQY
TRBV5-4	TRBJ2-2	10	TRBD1	ATDRGTGELF
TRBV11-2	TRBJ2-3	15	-	ASSYNRDRAYTDTQY
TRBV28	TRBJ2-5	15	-	ASSLPQGRRGGETQY
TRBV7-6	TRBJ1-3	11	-	AVVTYSGNTIY
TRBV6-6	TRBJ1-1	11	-	ASQKGIITEAF
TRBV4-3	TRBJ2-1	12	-	ASSQGRLYNEQF
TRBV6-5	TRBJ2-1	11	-	ASSPRSYNEQF